This T cell receptor (beta chain) was sequenced during a study of T cells in tumors after PD-1 blockade. Across the study: Peripheral blood samples averaged 36,536 unique clonotypes and 113,528 templates. Whole-study results and caveats: Approximately 41% of tumor TCR clonotypes were also found in blood.

In germline, CDR1 is SGHNT, CDR2 YYREEE (reference sequence). The CDR3 consists of 13 residues. Trimming removed 5 bases from V and 7 bases from J, with 12 bases in between. Assay used: immunoSEQ multiplex PCR; TCRdb lists only in-frame clones, some missing. The profile shows roughly 14,000 clones, over 75% of them singletons. This clone was seen only a few times. Antigen: not known. The receptor comes from a human donor with basal cell carcinoma. J is TRBJ2-2 and V is TRBV5-4; D possibly uses TRBD1 or TRBD2 (6 bases each). Sequencing used PBMCs, obtained after anti-PD-1 treatment. The CDR3 reads CASRRGALGELFF. The CDR3 region has the DNA TGTGCCAGCAGGAGGGGGGCTCTCGGGGAGCTGTTTTTT.